The 31 T cell receptor beta chains below come from one sample, sequenced in a study of blood T cell repertoires in COVID-19. Sequencing used immunoSEQ multiplex PCR; TCRdb keeps in-frame clones, though not all of them. Among 60,000 or so clones listed, 85% to 90% were seen once. The sample was peripheral blood. All receptors come from a man aged 60 to 69 with active COVID-19.

The chain combines TRBV4-2 with TRBJ1-4, with TRBD1 matching 11 bases. Germline V lookup: CDR1 LGHNA, CDR2 YNFKEQ. The CDR3 consists of 15 residues. The ends lost 5 bases at V and 6 bases at J; junction bases unmatched: 5. CDR3 DNA sequence: TGTGCCAGCAGCGGCCGGACAGGGGGCTATGAAAAACTGTTTTTT. The encoded protein is CASSGRTGGYEKLFF.

The genes are TRBV19 and TRBJ1-2; unclear D gene. Trimming removed 5 bases from V and 8 bases from J, with 18 bases in between. This CDR3 spans 14 amino acids. From germline, CDR1 is LNHDA and CDR2 SQIVND (reference sequence). The chain's CDR3 is CASSGGRPLIGYTF. CDR3 DNA: TGTGCCAGTAGTGGAGGGCGGCCTTTAATAGGCTACACCTTC.

This clone was counted a single time. The chain uses TRBV18 and TRBJ1-1; possibly TRBD1 for D (6 bases). V shed 5 bases and J shed 1 base, with 8 bases lying between them. The CDR3 consists of 13 residues. Germline lookup yields CDR1 KGHSH and CDR2 LQKENI. The DNA of the CDR3 is TGTGCCAGCTCAGCGGACAGGAACACTGAAGCTTTCTTT. Protein: CASSADRNTEAFF.

V usage is TRBV5-1 and J usage is TRBJ2-1; a weak D match, TRBD1 (5 bases). V dropped 4 bases and J dropped 1 base, with 12 bases sitting between them. The CDR3 loop spans 15 amino acids. Germline CDR1 and CDR2: SGHRS and YFSETQ. The CDR3 is CASSPRAISYNEQFF. The CDR3 DNA is TGCGCCAGCAGCCCCAGGGCAATTTCCTACAATGAGCAGTTCTTC.

This chain joins TRBV10-1 and TRBJ2-1; 7 bases map to TRBD2. There are 15 residues in the CDR3. Looked up from germline, CDR1 is WNHNN and CDR2 is SYGVQD (reference sequence). The V and J ends lost 3 bases and 4 bases, in that order; junction bases with no gene match: 6. The CDR3: CASSEGGGPYNEQFF. The CDR3 nucleotides read TGCGCCAGCAGTGAAGGCGGGGGACCTTACAATGAGCAGTTCTTC.

The chain joins TRBV5-1 to TRBJ2-3; 10 bases map to TRBD1. V lost 0 bases, J lost 11 bases, and 12 bases stayed unmatched. The CDR3 contains 16 residues. Germline CDR1 is SGHRS and CDR2 is YFSETQ. CDR3 protein: CASSLGTPTGGAGQYF. The CDR3, as DNA: TGCGCCAGCAGCTTGGGGACGCCGACAGGGGGCGCAGGGCAGTATTTT.

The V and J genes are TRBV7-3 and TRBJ2-1, with D possibly matching TRBD1 (6 bases). Germline V gene data show CDR1 as SGHTA and CDR2 as FQGTGA. This CDR3 comprises 13 residues. V lost 5 bases, J lost 8 bases, and 13 bases lay in between. The chain's CDR3 is CASSKDRLDEQFF. CDR3 nucleotides: TGTGCCAGCAGCAAGGACAGATTGGATGAGCAGTTCTTC.

The V gene is TRBV6-5, the J gene TRBJ1-5; D possibly corresponds to TRBD1 (5 bases). Germline assignment: CDR1 MNHEY and CDR2 SVGAGI. CDR3 length equals 14 residues. V was cut by 5 bases and J by 6 bases, with 14 bases left in between. The CDR3 nucleotides are TGTGCCAGCAGTACGGGGGGGGGAAGTCAGCCCCAGCATTTT. It translates to CASSTGGGSQPQHF.

The J gene is TRBJ2-5, the V gene TRBV2; 12 bases are a match to TRBD2. The CDR3 covers 15 residues. With 6 bases clipped from V and 5 bases from J, the junction kept 7 bases outside the gene matches. Germline V lookup: CDR1 SNHLY, CDR2 FYNNEI. The CDR3 region is CASRELAGGGETQYF. The CDR3 DNA follows: TGTGCCAGCAGAGAACTAGCGGGGGGAGGGGAGACCCAGTACTTC. Full variable domain (rest looked up from reference TRBV2 and TRBJ2-5): EPEVTQTPSHQVTQMGQEVILRCVPISNHLYFYWYRQILGQKVEFLVSFYNNEISEKSEIFDDQFSVERPDGSNFTLKIRSTKLEDSAMYFCASRELAGGGETQYFGPGTRLLVL.

CDR3 DNA: TGTGCCAGCTCACCTTTAGCGGACTCTAGCACAGATACGCAGTATTTT. Translated, it gives CASSPLADSSTDTQYF. This sequence joins TRBV18 and TRBJ2-3, with D perhaps matching TRBD2 (6 bases). Trimming left V 3 bases short and J 0 bases short, with 13 bases between. The CDR3 totals 16 residues. Germline values: CDR1 KGHSH, CDR2 LQKENI.

The CDR3 loop is CASSIAGAEPYEQYF. For the CDR3, the DNA is TGTGCCAGTAGTATAGCGGGAGCGGAACCCTACGAGCAGTACTTC. This rearrangement joins TRBV19 to TRBJ2-7; perhaps TRBD2 as D (6 bases). CDR1 and CDR2 from the germline V gene are LNHDA and SQIVND (reference sequence). Between the trimmed V and J ends, which lost 1 base and 2 bases, there was a span of 12 bases. This CDR3 spans 15 amino acids.

The chain links TRBV21-1 to TRBJ1-2. TRBV21-1 is a pseudogene locus. CDR3 size: 15 residues. CDR3: CASSKRSPRNYGYTF. The DNA for the CDR3 is TGTGCCAGCAGCAAACGGAGTCCCCGGAACTATGGCTACACCTTC.

The chain carries TRBV14 and TRBJ1-1; D not certain. V was pared by 1 base and J by 8 bases, with 5 bases between. The CDR3 runs 11 residues. Germline CDR1 is SGHDN and CDR2 is FVKESK. As DNA, the CDR3 is TGTGCCAGCAGCCAAGCGACAGAAGCTTTCTTT. As protein: CASSQATEAFF.

The V call is TRBV19, the J call TRBJ1-5; D unclear. Germline values: CDR1 LNHDA, CDR2 SQIVND (reference sequence). This CDR3 contains 17 residues. V was shortened by 5 bases and J by 1 base, with 18 bases between the two germline ends. CDR3 amino acids: CASSPLWARRSNQPQHF. The CDR3 DNA is TGTGCCAGTAGTCCCCTCTGGGCCCGTCGCAGCAATCAGCCCCAGCATTTT.

The V and J genes are TRBV15 and TRBJ1-1; D is undetermined. Per germline, CDR1 LNHNV and CDR2 YYDKDF (reference sequence). V lost 0 bases and J 4 bases, leaving 9 bases between the germline ends. This CDR3 contains 14 residues. In DNA form, the CDR3 reads TGTGCCACCAGCAGAGAGAGGCAGCCCACTGAAGCTTTCTTT. Protein: CATSRERQPTEAFF.

The chain employs TRBV7-3 and TRBJ2-3, with unresolved D. The CDR3 covers 14 residues. The germline gives CDR1 SGHTA, CDR2 FQGTGA. Trimming pared 1 base from V and 5 bases from J, leaving 10 bases between. This CDR3 is CASSLMASLDTQYF. In DNA form, the CDR3 reads TGTGCCAGCAGCTTAATGGCCAGTTTAGATACGCAGTATTTT.

The chain uses TRBV27 and TRBJ2-7, with 8 bases aligning to TRBD2. Per the germline V gene, CDR1 is MNHEY and CDR2 is SMNVEV (reference sequence). The V segment lost 8 bases and the J segment 4 bases; nucleotides outside the gene matches: 13. The CDR3 has 15 amino acids. CDR3 region: CASRPKRGISYEQYF. CDR3 nucleotides: TGTGCCAGCCGCCCTAAGCGGGGGATTTCTTACGAGCAGTACTTC.

This chain connects TRBV28 to TRBJ2-7; weak D call: TRBD2 (6 bases). Trimming took 6 bases from V and 4 from J, leaving 13 bases between them. CDR1 is MDHEN, CDR2 SYDVKM, per germline. The CDR3 runs 13 residues. The CDR3 region is CASRTGAGYEQYF. The CDR3 DNA sequence: TGTGCCAGCAGGACGGGAGCAGGGTACGAGCAGTACTTC.

DNA for the CDR3: TGTGCCAGCAGCTTGACAGGGCGGGAAACTGAAGCTTTCTTT. The encoded protein is CASSLTGRETEAFF. J is TRBJ1-1 and V is TRBV28; the match to TRBD1 covers 7 bases. The CDR3 spans 14 residues. V shed 6 bases and J 5 bases; nucleotides not matched to a gene: 9. CDR1 is MDHEN, CDR2 SYDVKM, per germline.

The rearrangement joins TRBV5-4 to TRBJ1-1; TRBD1 matches 7 bases. The V gene end was trimmed by 3 bases and the J gene end by 10 bases; junction bases not matched to a gene: 6. In germline, CDR1 is SGHNT, CDR2 YYREEE (reference sequence). The CDR3 spans 12 residues. CDR3: CASSSGAGGAFF. The CDR3 nucleotides are TGTGCCAGCAGCTCTGGGGCAGGGGGAGCTTTCTTT.

This clone showed up just once. The chain recombines TRBV18 with TRBJ2-1; 7 bases align to TRBD1. CDR3 length: 13 residues. The germline V gene encodes CDR1 KGHSH and CDR2 LQKENI. V lost 3 bases, J lost 7 bases, and 3 bases stayed unmatched. CDR3 nucleotides: TGTGCCAGCTCACCGACAGGGCAGAATGAGCAGTTCTTC. Encoded protein: CASSPTGQNEQFF.

CDR3 nucleotide sequence: TGTGCCAGCAGCTTTACAGGGGGCCAGGAGACCCAGTACTTC. Amino acids: CASSFTGGQETQYF. V is TRBV11-2 and J is TRBJ2-5, with TRBD1 matching over 9 bases. This CDR3 is built from 14 residues. The germline V gene has CDR1 SGHAT and CDR2 FQNNGV. V was clipped by 3 bases and J by 5 bases; unmatched bases: 4.

The rearrangement joins TRBV2 to TRBJ1-1; D possibly corresponds to TRBD1 (6 bases). The CDR3 consists of 14 residues. The V gene lost 5 bases and the J gene lost 5 bases, with 15 bases spanning the gap. Per germline, CDR1 SNHLY and CDR2 FYNNEI. The CDR3 nucleotides are TGTGCCAGCAGTAAGGGGGTCTTAGGGACTGAAGCTTTCTTT. Its protein is CASSKGVLGTEAFF. Filled out from reference TRBV2 and TRBJ1-1, the complete variable domain reads EPEVTQTPSHQVTQMGQEVILRCVPISNHLYFYWYRQILGQKVEFLVSFYNNEISEKSEIFDDQFSVERPDGSNFTLKIRSTKLEDSAMYFCASSKGVLGTEAFFGQGTRLTVV.

The rearrangement uses TRBV3-1 (or the pseudogene TRBV3-2) and TRBJ2-7; a weak D match, TRBD1 (7 bases). CDR3 length: 15 residues. V was cut by 4 bases and J by 2 bases, with 15 bases left in between. Germline assignment: CDR1 LGHDT and CDR2 YNNKEL (reference sequence). As DNA, the CDR3 is TGTGCCAGCAGCCCAGGCGGGACAGTGACCTACGAGCAGTACTTC. Protein product: CASSPGGTVTYEQYF.

The chain uses TRBV11-2 and TRBJ2-7; TRBD2 agrees at 9 bases. The germline V gene encodes CDR1 SGHAT and CDR2 FQNNGV. The CDR3 runs to 14 residues. After removal of 6 bases from V and 2 bases from J, the junction contained 5 bases not matched to a gene. CDR3 sequence reads: CASRPTSGTYEQYF. Here the CDR3 DNA reads TGTGCCAGCAGACCGACTAGCGGTACCTACGAGCAGTACTTC.

This chain connects TRBV18 to TRBJ2-7, with 7 nucleotides matching TRBD1. V lost 4 bases and J lost 7; bases outside the gene matches: 4. This CDR3 comprises 12 residues. CDR1 and CDR2 (germline): KGHSH, LQKENI. The CDR3 bases are TGTGCCAGCTCACAGGGGGCTGGAGAGCAGTACTTC. Translated, it gives CASSQGAGEQYF. Using reference TRBV18 and TRBJ2-7 for the parts outside the CDR3, the full variable domain is NAGVMQNPRHLVRRRGQEARLRCSPMKGHSHVYWYRQLPEEGLKFMVYLQKENIIDESGMPKERFSAEFPKEGPSILRIQQVVRGDSAAYFCASSQGAGEQYFGPGTRLTVT.

Points on this clone: The junction differs from germline at one of its ends, possibly a read error. The rearrangement links TRBV27 to TRBJ2-1; 8 nucleotides line up with TRBD1. Germline lookup yields CDR1 MNHEY and CDR2 SMNVEV (reference sequence). The CDR3 runs 15 residues. CDR3 nucleotide sequence: TGTGCCAGCAGTTCCTCAGGGGGCACCTATAATGAGCAGTTCTTC. It yields the protein CASSSSGGTYNEQFF.

The chain employs TRBV5-1 and TRBJ2-3; D might be TRBD1 (5 bases). CDR1 SGHRS and CDR2 YFSETQ come from the germline V gene. The CDR3 consists of 15 residues. V lost 4 bases and J 2 bases, leaving 14 bases between the germline ends. CDR3 sequence reads: CASSAQGLVTDTQYF. CDR3 nucleotide sequence: TGCGCCAGCAGCGCGCAGGGTCTCGTCACAGATACGCAGTATTTT.

The chain is built from TRBV18 and TRBJ2-7, with 7 positions matching TRBD1. The CDR3 has 14 residues. J was trimmed by 0 bases and V by 5 bases; bases with no gene match: 4. Per germline, CDR1 KGHSH and CDR2 LQKENI. This CDR3 is CASSWDRSSYEQYF. The CDR3 coding sequence is TGTGCCAGCTCATGGGACAGAAGCTCCTACGAGCAGTACTTC.

The chain is built from TRBV7-9 and TRBJ2-3; D gene uncertain. Trimming stripped 6 bases from V and 0 bases from J, with 13 bases between. Germline V gene lookup returns CDR1 SEHNR and CDR2 FQNEAQ (reference sequence). The CDR3 totals 15 residues. The CDR3, as DNA: TGTGCCAGCAGACTCCAGCGTCTAAGCACAGATACGCAGTATTTT. Protein sequence: CASRLQRLSTDTQYF.

V usage is TRBV7-2 and J usage is TRBJ2-7; 10 bases are shared with TRBD2. Germline V gene data show CDR1 as SGHTA and CDR2 as FQGNSA. The CDR3 spans 15 residues. J lost 6 bases, V lost 4 bases, and 9 bases had no gene match. The CDR3 sequence: CASSSWTSGGVEQYF. For the CDR3, the DNA is TGTGCCAGCAGCTCCTGGACTAGCGGAGGGGTCGAGCAGTACTTC.